The T cell receptor beta chain described here comes from a study of cytomegalovirus exposure and HLA in healthy donors. This clone was counted only a few times. The antigen is unknown. In the same sample, other DNA sequences code for this CDR3. V was shortened by 1 base and J by 7 bases, with 4 bases between the two germline ends. Germline assignment: CDR1 LGHNA and CDR2 YNFKEQ. This CDR3 is built from 11 residues. Whole-study results and caveats: According to reports, the classifier identified cytomegalovirus status with high specificity and sensitivity. While the bulk of TCR sequences proved rare, some public TCRs turned up in many donors.

Here immunoSEQ multiplex PCR was the method, and the copy in TCRdb shows in-frame clones only, minus some. This sample has some 240,000 clones, with around 78% found just once. The sequenced sample was PBMCs. This receptor was taken from a woman under 30 in good health and CMV-seronegative. The V gene is TRBV4-2, the J gene TRBJ1-2; D gene uncertain. DNA of the CDR3: TGTGCCAGCAGCCAAGGAGGTGGCTACACCTTC. As protein: CASSQGGGYTF.